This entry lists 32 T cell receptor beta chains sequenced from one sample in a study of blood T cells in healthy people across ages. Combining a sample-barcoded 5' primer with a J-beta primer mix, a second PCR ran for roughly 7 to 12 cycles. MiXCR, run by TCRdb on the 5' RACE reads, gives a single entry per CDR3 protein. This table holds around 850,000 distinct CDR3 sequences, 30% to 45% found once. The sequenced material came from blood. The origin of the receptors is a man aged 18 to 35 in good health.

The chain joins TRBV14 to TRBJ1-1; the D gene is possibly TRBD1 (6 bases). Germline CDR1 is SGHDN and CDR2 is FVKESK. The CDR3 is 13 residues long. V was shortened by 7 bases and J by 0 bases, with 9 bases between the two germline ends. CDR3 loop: CASNRAMNTEAFF. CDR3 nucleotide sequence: TGTGCCAGCAACAGGGCAATGAACACTGAAGCTTTCTTT.

The CDR3 nucleotides are TGTGCCAGCAGCCCTAGGGCTGATAGCTCCTACAATGAGCAGTACTTC. The encoded protein is CASSPRADSSYNEQYF. V usage is TRBV11-2 and J usage is TRBJ2-1; D gene unclear. The J call is uncertain, as TRBJ2-7 better fits the DNA end. CDR3 size: 16 residues. CDR1 is SGHAT and CDR2 is FQNNGV in the germline V gene.

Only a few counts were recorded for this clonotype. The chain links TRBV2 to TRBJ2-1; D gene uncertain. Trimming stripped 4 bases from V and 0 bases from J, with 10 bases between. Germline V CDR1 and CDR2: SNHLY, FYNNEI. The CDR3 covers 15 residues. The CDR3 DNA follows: TGTGCCAGCAGTGTTAAAAAGGTCTCCTACAATGAGCAGTTCTTC. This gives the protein CASSVKKVSYNEQFF.

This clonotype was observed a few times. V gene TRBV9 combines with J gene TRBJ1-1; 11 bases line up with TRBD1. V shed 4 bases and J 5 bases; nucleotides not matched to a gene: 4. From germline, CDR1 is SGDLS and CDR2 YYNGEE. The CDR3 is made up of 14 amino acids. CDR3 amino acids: CASSYWDRGTEAFF. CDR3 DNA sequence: TGTGCCAGCAGCTACTGGGACAGGGGGACTGAAGCTTTCTTT.

Here the CDR3 DNA reads TGTGCCAGCAGTTTATCCCGACAGAATGAGCAGTTCTTC. Translation: CASSLSRQNEQFF. This rearrangement joins TRBV27 to TRBJ2-1, with D maybe TRBD1 (5 bases). Trimming took off 0 bases at V and 7 bases at J, with 7 bases between the two ends. The CDR3 loop spans 13 amino acids. In germline, CDR1 is MNHEY, CDR2 SMNVEV (reference sequence).

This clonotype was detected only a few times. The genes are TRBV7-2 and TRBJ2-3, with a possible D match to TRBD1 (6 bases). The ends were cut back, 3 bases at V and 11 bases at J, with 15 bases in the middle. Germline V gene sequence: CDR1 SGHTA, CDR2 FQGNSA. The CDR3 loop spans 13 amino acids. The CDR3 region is CASSFKGDPVQYF. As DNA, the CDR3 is TGTGCCAGCAGCTTTAAGGGGGACCCCGTGCAGTATTTT. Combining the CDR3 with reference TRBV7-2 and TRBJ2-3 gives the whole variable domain GAGVSQSPSNKVTEKGKDVELRCDPISGHTALYWYRQSLGQGLEFLIYFQGNSAPDKSGLPSDRFSAERTGGSVSTLTIQRTQQEDSAVYLCASSFKGDPVQYFGPGTRLTVL.

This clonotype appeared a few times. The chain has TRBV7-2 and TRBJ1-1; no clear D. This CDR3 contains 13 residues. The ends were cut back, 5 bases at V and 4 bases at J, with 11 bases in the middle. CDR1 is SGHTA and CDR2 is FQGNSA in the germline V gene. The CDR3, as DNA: TGTGCCAGCAGCCCAACAGAGCTCACTGAAGCTTTCTTT. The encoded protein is CASSPTELTEAFF. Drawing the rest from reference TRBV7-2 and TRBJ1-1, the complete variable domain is GAGVSQSPSNKVTEKGKDVELRCDPISGHTALYWYRQSLGQGLEFLIYFQGNSAPDKSGLPSDRFSAERTGGSVSTLTIQRTQQEDSAVYLCASSPTELTEAFFGQGTRLTVV.

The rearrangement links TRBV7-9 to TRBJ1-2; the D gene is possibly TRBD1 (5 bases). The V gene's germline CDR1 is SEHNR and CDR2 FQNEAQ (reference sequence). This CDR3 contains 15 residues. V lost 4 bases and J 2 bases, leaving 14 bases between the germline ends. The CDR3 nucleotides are TGTGCCAGCAGCTCCCCCCAGGAGGGGAACTATGGCTACACCTTC. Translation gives CASSSPQEGNYGYTF.

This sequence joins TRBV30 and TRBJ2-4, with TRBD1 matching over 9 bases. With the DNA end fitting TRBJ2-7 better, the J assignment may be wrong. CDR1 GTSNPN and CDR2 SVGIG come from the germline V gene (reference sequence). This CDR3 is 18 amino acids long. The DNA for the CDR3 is TGTGCCTGGAGCACCCTCAAATCAGGGACAGGGAATCTTTACGAGCAGTACTTC. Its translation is CAWSTLKSGTGNLYEQYF.

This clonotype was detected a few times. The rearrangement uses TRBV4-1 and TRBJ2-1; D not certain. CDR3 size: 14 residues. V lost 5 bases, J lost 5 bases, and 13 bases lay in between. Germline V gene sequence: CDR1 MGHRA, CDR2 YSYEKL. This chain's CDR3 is CASSTLPGHNEQFF. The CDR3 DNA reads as TGCGCCAGCAGCACCCTGCCCGGACACAATGAGCAGTTCTTC.

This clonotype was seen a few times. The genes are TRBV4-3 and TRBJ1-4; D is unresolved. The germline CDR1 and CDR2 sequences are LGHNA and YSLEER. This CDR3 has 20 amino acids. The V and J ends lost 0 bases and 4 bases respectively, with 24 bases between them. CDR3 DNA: TGCGCCAGCAGCCAAGATCCTTTCCCCAGGATCCCGGGGATTAATGAAAAACTGTTTTTT. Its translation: CASSQDPFPRIPGINEKLFF.

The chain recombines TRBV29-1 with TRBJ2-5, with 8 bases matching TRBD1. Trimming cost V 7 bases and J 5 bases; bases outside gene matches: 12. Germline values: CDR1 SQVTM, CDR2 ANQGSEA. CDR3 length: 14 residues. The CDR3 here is CSALRGPGRETQYF. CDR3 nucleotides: TGCAGCGCCCTCAGGGGGCCCGGCCGGGAGACCCAGTACTTC.

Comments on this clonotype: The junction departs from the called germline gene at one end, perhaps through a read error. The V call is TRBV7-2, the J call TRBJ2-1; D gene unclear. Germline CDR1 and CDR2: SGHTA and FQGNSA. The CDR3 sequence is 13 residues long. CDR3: CAGSLERANEQFF. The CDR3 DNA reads TGTGCCGGCAGCTTAGAAAGGGCCAACGAGCAGTTCTTC. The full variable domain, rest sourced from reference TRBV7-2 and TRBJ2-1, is GAGVSQSPSNKVTEKGKDVELRCDPISGHTALYWYRQSLGQGLEFLIYFQGNSAPDKSGLPSDRFSAERTGGSVSTLTIQRTQQEDSAVYLCAGSLERANEQFFGPGTRLTVL.

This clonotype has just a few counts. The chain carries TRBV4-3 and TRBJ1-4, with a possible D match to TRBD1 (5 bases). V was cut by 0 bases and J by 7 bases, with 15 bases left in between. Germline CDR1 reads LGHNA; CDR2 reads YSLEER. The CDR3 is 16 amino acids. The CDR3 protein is CASSQERRGAGEKLFF. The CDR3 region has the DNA TGCGCCAGCAGCCAAGAAAGGCGGGGCGCGGGTGAAAAACTGTTTTTT.

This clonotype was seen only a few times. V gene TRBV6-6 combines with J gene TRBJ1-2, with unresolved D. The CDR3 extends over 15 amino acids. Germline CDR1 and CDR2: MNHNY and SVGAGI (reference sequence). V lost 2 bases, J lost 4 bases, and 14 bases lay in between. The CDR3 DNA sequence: TGTGCCAGCAGTTACCGGCAGACTGAAACCTATGGCTACACCTTC. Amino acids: CASSYRQTETYGYTF.

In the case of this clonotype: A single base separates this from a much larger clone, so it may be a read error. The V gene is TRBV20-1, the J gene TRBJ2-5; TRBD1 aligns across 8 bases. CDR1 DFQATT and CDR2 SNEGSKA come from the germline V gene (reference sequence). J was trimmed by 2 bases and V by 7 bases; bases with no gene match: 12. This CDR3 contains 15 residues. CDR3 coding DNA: TGCAGTGTCCGGAATCCACAGGGGGGACAAGAGACCCAGTACTTC. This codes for CSVRNPQGGQETQYF.

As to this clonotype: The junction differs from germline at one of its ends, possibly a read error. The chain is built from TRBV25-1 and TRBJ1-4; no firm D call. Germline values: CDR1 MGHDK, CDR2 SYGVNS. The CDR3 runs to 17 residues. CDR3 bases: TGTGTCAGCAGTGAATATAGGAGCACCCCAACTAATGAAAAACTGTTTTTT. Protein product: CVSSEYRSTPTNEKLFF. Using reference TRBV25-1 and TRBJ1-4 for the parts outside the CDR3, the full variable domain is EADIYQTPRYLVIGTGKKITLECSQTMGHDKMYWYQQDPGMELHLIHYSYGVNSTEKGDLSSESTVSRIRTEHFPLTLESARPSHTSQYLCVSSEYRSTPTNEKLFFGSGTQLSVL.

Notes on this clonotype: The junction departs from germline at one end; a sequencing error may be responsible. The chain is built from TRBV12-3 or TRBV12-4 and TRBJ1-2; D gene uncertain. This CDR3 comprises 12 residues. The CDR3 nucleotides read TGTGCCGGCAGTTTTTCTGGCAGGGGCTACACCTTC. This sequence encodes CAGSFSGRGYTF.

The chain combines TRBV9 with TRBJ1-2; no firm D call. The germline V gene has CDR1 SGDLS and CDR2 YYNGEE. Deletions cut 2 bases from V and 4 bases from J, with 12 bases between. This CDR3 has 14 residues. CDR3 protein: CASSVRSAPYGYTF. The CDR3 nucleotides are TGTGCCAGCAGCGTTCGATCGGCGCCCTATGGCTACACCTTC.

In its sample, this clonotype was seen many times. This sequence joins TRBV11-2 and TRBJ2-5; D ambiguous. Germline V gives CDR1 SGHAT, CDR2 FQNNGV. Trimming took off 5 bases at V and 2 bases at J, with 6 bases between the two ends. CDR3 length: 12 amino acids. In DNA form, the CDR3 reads TGTGCCAGCAGCAGATGGCAAGAGACCCAGTACTTC. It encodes CASSRWQETQYF.

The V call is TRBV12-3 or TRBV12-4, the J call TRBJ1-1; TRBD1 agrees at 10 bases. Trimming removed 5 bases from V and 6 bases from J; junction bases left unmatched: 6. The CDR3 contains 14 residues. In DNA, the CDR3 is TGTGCCAGCAGTGGGGAGGACAGGGGGGCTGAAGCTTTCTTT. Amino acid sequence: CASSGEDRGAEAFF.

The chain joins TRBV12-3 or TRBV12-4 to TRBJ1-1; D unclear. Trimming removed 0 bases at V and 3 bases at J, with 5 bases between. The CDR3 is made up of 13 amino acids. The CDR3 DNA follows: TGTGCCAGCAGTTTAGCGCGACACACTGAAGCTTTCTTT. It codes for CASSLARHTEAFF.

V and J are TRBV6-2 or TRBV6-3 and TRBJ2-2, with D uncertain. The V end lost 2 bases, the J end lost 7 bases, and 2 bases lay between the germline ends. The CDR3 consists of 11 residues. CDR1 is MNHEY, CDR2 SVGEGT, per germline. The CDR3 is CASSYGGELFF. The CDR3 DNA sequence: TGTGCCAGCAGTTACGGCGGGGAGCTGTTTTTT.

The CDR3 is CSVEKQARTEAFF. The CDR3 nucleotides read TGCAGCGTTGAAAAGCAGGCCCGGACTGAAGCTTTCTTT. This rearrangement joins TRBV29-1 to TRBJ1-1; D remains unclear. Between the trimmed V and J ends, which lost 2 bases and 5 bases, there was a span of 12 bases. Germline CDR1 reads SQVTM; CDR2 reads ANQGSEA. This CDR3 is 13 amino acids long.

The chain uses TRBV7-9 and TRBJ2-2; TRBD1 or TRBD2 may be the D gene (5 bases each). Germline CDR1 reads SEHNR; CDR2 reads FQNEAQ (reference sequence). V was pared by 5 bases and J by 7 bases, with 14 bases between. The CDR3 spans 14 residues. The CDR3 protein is CASSPGPGHGELFF. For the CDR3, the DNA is TGTGCCAGCAGCCCAGGGCCGGGGCACGGGGAGCTGTTTTTT.

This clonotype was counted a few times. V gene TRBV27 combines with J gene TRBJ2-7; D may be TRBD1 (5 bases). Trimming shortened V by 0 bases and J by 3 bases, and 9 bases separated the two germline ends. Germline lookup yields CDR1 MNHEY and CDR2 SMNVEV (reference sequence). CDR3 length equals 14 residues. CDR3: CASSLSGAIYEQYF. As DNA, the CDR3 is TGTGCCAGCAGTTTATCAGGGGCGATCTACGAGCAGTACTTC.

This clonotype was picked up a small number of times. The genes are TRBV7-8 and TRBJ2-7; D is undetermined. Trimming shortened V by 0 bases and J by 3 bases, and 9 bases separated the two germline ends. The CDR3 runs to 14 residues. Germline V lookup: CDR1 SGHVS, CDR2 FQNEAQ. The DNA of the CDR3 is TGTGCCAGCAGCTTAGCGGGTCGAATCTACGAGCAGTACTTC. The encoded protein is CASSLAGRIYEQYF.

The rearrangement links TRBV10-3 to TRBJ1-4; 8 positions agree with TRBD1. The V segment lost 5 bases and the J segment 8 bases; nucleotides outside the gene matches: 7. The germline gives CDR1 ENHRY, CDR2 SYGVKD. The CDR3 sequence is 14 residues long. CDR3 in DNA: TGTGCCATCAGTAAGACAGGGGCCGGGGAAAAACTGTTTTTT. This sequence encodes CAISKTGAGEKLFF.

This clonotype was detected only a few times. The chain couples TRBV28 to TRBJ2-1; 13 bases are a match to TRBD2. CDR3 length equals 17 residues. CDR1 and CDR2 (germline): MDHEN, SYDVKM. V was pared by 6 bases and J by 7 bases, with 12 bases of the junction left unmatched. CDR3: CASSPADGTSGVNEQFF. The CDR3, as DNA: TGTGCCAGCAGCCCGGCTGACGGGACTAGCGGGGTAAATGAGCAGTTCTTC.

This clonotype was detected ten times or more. CDR3 coding DNA: TGTGCCAGCAGCTTGGCAAGAATGGGGAAACAAGAGACCCAGTACTTC. This encodes CASSLARMGKQETQYF. The rearrangement uses TRBV5-5 and TRBJ2-5; no clear D gene. Germline CDR1 and CDR2: SGHKS and YYEKEE (reference sequence). The CDR3 is made up of 16 amino acids. Trimming took off 0 bases at V and 2 bases at J, with 14 bases between the two ends.

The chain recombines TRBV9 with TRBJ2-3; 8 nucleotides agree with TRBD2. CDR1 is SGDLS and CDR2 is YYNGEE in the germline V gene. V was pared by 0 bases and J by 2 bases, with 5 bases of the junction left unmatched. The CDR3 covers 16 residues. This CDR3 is CASSVEDGGVTDTQYF. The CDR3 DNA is TGTGCCAGCAGCGTAGAAGACGGGGGGGTCACAGATACGCAGTATTTT.

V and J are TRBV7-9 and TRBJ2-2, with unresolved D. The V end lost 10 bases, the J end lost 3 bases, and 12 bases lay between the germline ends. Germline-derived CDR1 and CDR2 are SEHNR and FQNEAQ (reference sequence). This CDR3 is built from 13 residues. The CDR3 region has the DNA TGTGCCACGGGCGCTCCGGACACCGGGGAGCTGTTTTTT. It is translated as CATGAPDTGELFF.